The clone carrying this T cell receptor beta chain was counted a few times. These data originate in a study of OX40 agonist ivuxolimab in advanced cancers. In the study overall: A male proportion of about 86% was recorded, with mean age about 54 years and range about 23 to 80.

V lost 0 bases, J lost 8 bases, and 11 bases lay in between. This CDR3 region has 13 residues. The germline V gene has CDR1 SGHRS and CDR2 YFSETQ. Using immunoSEQ multiplex PCR, the repertoire was profiled, and TCRdb retains in-frame clones only, with some absent. The repertoire has about 73,000 clones, approximately 86% of them found once; the top ten carry less than 0.8%. The source is an adult with an advanced solid tumor such as melanoma, head and neck, liver or kidney cancer. Sequenced material: CD4+ or CD8+ T cells sorted from blood, taken in a trial of the OX40 agonist ivuxolimab. This sequence joins TRBV5-1 and TRBJ1-2, with D unresolved. CDR3 loop: CASSLVGSQGYTF. CDR3 bases: TGCGCCAGCAGCTTGGTGGGTTCTCAAGGCTACACCTTC.